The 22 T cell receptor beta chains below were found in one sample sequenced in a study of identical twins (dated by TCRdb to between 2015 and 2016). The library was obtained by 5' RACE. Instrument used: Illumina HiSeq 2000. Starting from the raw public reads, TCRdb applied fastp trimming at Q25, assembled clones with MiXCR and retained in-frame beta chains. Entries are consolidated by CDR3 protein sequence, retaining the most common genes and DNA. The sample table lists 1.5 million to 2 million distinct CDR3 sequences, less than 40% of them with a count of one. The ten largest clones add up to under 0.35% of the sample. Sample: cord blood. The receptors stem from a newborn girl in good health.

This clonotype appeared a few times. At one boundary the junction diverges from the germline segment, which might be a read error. The CDR3 loop is CASRLLTSGASYEQYF. CDR3 in DNA: TGTGCCAGCAGGTTATTGACTAGCGGGGCCTCCTACGAGCAGTACTTC. The chain links TRBV28 to TRBJ2-7; 11 nucleotides agree with TRBD2. Germline V gene data show CDR1 as MDHEN and CDR2 as SYDVKM. The CDR3 sequence is 16 residues long.

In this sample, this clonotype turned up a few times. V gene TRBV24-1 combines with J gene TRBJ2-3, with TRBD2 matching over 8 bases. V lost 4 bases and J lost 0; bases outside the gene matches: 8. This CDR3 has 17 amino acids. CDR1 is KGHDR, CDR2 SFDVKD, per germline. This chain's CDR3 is CATSDPVAGTSTDTQYF. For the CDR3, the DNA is TGTGCCACCAGTGACCCGGTAGCGGGAACTAGCACAGATACGCAGTATTTT.

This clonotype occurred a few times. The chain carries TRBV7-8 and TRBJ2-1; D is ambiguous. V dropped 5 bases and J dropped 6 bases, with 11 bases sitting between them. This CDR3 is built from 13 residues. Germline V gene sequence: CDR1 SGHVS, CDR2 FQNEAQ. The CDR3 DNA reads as TGTGCCAGCAGCCCTCCTAGAACCAATGAGCAGTTCTTC. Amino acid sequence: CASSPPRTNEQFF.

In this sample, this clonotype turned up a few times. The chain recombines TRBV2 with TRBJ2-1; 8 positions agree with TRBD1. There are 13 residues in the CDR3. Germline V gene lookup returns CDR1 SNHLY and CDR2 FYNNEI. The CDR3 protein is CAGQGAEYNEQFF. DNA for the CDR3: TGTGCTGGGCAGGGGGCGGAATACAATGAGCAGTTCTTC.

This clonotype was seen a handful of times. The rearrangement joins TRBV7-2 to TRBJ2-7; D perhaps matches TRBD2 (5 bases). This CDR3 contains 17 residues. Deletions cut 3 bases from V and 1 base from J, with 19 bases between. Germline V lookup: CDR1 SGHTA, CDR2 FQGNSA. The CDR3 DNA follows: TGTGCCAGCAGCTTTTTAGCCGCGAGCGGAAGGTCCTACGAGCAGTACTTC. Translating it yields CASSFLAASGRSYEQYF.

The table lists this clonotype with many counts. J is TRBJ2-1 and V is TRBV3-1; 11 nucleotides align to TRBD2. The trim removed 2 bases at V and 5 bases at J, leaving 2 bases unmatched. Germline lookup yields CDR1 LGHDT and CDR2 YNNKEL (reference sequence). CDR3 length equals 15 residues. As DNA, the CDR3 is TGTGCCAGCAGCCAAAGACTAGCGGGAAACAATGAGCAGTTCTTC. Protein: CASSQRLAGNNEQFF.

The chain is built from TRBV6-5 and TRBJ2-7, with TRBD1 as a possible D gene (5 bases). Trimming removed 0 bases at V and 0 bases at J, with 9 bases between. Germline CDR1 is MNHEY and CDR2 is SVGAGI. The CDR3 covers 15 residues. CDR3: CASSYSPDSSYEQYF. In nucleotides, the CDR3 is TGTGCCAGCAGTTACTCACCCGACAGCTCCTACGAGCAGTACTTC.

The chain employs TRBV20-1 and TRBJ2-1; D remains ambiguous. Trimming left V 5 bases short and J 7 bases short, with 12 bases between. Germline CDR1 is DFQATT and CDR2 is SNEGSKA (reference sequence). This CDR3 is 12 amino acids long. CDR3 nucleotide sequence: TGCAGTGCTCAGTCTGACATAAATGAGCAGTTCTTC. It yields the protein CSAQSDINEQFF.

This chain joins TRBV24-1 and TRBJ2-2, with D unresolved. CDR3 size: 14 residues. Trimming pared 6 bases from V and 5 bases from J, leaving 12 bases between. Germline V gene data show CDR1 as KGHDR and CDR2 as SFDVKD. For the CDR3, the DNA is TGTGCCACCAGTATAAGGGCCGGTACCGGGGAGCTGTTTTTT. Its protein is CATSIRAGTGELFF.

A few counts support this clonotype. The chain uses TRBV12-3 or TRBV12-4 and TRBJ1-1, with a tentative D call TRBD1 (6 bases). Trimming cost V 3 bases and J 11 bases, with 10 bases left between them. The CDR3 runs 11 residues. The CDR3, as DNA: TGTGCCAGCAGTTTTTACAGGGAGGCTTTCTTT. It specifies CASSFYREAFF.

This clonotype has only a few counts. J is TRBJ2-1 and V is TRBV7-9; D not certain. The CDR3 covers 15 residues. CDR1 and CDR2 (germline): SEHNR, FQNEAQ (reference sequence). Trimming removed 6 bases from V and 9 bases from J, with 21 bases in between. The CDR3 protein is CASSHNVAAVVEQFF. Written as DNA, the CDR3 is TGTGCCAGCAGTCATAATGTCGCTGCGGTAGTTGAGCAGTTCTTC. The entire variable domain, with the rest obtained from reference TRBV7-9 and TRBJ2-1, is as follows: DTGVSQNPRHKITKRGQNVTFRCDPISEHNRLYWYRQTLGQGPEFLTYFQNEAQLEKSRLLSDRFSAERPKGSFSTLEIQRTEQGDSAMYLCASSHNVAAVVEQFFGPGTRLTVL.

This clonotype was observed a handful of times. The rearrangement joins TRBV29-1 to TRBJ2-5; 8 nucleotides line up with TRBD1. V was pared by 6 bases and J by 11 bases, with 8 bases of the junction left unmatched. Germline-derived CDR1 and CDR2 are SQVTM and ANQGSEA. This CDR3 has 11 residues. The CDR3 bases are TGCAGCGTAGCAGGGGGCGGGGAGCAGTACTTC. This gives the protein CSVAGGGEQYF.

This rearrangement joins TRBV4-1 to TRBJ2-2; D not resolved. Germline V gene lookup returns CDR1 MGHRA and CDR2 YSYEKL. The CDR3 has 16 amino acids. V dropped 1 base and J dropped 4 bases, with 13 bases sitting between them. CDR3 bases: TGCGCCAGCAGCCAAGTGTTAGCCCTCGGCACCGGGGAGCTGTTTTTT. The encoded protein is CASSQVLALGTGELFF.

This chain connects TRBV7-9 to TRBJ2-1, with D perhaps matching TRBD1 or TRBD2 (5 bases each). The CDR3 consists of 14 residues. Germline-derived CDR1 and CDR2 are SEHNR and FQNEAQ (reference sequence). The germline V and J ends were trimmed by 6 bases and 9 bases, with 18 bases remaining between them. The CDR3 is CASRKGPQVSEQFF. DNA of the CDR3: TGTGCCAGCAGGAAGGGACCTCAGGTTAGTGAGCAGTTCTTC.

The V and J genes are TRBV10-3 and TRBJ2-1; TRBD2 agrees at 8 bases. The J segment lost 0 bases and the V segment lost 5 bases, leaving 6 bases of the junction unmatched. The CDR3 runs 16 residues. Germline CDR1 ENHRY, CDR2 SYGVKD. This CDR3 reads CAISRSSGYSYNEQFF. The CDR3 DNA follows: TGTGCCATCAGTCGGTCTAGCGGGTACTCCTACAATGAGCAGTTCTTC.

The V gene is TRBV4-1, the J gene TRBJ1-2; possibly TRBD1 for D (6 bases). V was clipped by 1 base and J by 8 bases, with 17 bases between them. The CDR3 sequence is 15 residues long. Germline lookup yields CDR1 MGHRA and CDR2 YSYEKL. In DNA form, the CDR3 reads TGCGCCAGCAGCCAAGCTGGGTCACAGGGAAAGGGCTACACCTTC. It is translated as CASSQAGSQGKGYTF.

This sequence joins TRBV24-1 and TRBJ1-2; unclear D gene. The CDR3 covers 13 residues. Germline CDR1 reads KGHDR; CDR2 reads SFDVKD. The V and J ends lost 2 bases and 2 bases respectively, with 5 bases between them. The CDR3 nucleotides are TGTGCCACCAGTGATTCAAAAAACTATGGCTACACCTTC. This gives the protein CATSDSKNYGYTF.

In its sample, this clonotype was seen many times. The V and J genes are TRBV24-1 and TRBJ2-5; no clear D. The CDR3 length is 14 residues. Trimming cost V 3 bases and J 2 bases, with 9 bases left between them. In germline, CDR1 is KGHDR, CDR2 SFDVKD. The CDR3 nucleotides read TGTGCCACCAGTGATCCAACTGGACAAGAGACCCAGTACTTC. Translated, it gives CATSDPTGQETQYF.

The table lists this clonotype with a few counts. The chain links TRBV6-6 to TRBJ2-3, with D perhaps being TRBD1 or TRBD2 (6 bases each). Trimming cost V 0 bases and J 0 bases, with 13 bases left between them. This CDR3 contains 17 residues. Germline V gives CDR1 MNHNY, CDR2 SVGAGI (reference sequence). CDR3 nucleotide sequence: TGTGCCAGCAGTTACTCGAAGGGGGGTGCTAGCACAGATACGCAGTATTTT. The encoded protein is CASSYSKGGASTDTQYF.

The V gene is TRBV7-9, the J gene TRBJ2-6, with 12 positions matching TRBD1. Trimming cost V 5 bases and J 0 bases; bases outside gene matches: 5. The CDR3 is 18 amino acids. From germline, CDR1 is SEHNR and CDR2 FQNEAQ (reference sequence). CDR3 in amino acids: CASSRPGQGASGANVLTF. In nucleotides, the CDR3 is TGTGCCAGCAGCCGGCCGGGACAGGGGGCCTCTGGGGCCAACGTCCTGACTTTC.

The CDR3 DNA sequence: TGTGCCACCAGTGAGCCCCTGGGCGGGAGCTCCTACAATGAGCAGTTCTTC. As protein: CATSEPLGGSSYNEQFF. This sequence joins TRBV24-1 and TRBJ2-1, with TRBD2 identical over 7 bases. J lost 0 bases, V lost 4 bases, and 8 bases had no gene match. Germline values: CDR1 KGHDR, CDR2 SFDVKD. This CDR3 is 17 amino acids long.

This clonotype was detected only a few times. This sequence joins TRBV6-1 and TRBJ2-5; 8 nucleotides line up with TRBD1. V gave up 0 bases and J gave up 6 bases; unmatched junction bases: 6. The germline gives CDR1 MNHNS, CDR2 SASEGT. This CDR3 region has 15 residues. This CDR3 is CASSEASTGDKTQYF. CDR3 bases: TGTGCCAGCAGTGAAGCTTCGACAGGGGACAAGACCCAGTACTTC.